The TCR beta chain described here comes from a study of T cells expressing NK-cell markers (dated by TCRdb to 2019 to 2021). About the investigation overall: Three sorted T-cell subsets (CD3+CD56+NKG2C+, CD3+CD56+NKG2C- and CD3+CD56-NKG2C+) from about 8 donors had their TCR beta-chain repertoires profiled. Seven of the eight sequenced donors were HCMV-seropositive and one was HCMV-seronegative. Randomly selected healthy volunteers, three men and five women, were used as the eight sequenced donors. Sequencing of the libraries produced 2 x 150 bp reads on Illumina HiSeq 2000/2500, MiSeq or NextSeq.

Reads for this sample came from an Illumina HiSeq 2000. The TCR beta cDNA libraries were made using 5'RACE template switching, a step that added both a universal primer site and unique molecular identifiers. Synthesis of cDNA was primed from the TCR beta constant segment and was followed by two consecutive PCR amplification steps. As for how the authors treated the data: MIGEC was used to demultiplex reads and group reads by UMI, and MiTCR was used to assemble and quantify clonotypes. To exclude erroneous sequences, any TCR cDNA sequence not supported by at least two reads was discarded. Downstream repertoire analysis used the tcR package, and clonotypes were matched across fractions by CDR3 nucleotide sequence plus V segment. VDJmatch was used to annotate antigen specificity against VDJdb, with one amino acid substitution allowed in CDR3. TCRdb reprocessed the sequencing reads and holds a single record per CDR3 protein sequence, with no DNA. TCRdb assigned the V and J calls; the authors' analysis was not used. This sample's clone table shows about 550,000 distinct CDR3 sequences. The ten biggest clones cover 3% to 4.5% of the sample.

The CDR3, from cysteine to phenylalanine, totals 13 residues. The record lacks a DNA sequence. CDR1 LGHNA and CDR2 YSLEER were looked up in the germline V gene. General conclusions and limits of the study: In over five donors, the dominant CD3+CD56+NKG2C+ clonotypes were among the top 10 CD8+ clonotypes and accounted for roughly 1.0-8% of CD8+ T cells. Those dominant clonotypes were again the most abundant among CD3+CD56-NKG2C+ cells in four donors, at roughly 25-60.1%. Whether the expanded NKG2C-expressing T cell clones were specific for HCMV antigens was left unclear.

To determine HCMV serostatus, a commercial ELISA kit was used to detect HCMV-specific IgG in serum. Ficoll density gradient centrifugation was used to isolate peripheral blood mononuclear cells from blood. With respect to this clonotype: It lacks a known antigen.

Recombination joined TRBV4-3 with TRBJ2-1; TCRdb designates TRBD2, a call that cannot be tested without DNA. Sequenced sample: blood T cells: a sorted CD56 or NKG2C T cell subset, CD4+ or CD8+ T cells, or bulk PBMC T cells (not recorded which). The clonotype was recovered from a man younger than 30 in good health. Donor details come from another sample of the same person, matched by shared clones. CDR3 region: CASSQFGSDEQFF.